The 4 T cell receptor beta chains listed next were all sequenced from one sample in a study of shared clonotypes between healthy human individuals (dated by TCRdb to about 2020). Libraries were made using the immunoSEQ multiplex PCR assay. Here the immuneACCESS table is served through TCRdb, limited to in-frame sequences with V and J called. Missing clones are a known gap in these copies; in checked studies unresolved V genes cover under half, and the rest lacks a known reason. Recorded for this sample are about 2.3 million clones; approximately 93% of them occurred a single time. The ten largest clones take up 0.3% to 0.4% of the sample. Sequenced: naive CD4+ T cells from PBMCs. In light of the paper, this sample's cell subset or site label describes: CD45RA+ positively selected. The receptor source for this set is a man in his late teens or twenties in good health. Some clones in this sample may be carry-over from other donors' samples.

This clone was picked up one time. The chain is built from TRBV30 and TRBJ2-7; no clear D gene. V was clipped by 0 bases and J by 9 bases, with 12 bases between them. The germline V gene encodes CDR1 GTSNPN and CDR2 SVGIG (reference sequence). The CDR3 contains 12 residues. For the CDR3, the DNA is TGTGCCTGGAGTGTTTCGGGCCCGAGGCAGTACTTC. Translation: CAWSVSGPRQYF.

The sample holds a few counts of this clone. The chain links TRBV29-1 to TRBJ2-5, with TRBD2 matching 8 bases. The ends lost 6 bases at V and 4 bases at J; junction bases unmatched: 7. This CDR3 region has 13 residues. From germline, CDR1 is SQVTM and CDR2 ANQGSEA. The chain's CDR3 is CSVASLAGETQYF. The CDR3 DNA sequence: TGCAGCGTCGCGTCTCTAGCGGGAGAGACCCAGTACTTC.

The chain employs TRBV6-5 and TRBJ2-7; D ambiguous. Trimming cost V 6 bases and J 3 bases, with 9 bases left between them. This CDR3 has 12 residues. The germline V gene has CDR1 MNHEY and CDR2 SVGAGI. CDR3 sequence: CASRALDYEQYF. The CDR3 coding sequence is TGTGCCAGCAGGGCCCTTGACTACGAGCAGTACTTC.

DNA for the CDR3: TGTGCCAGCAGCCGCGCGTGGGAGACCCAGTACTTC. Its translation: CASSRAWETQYF. The V gene is TRBV7-2, the J gene TRBJ2-5; no clear D. This CDR3 has 12 residues. Trimming stripped 5 bases from V and 5 bases from J, with 9 bases between. Germline assignment: CDR1 SGHTA and CDR2 FQGNSA.